This T cell receptor (beta chain) was identified in a study of tumor-infiltrating lymphocytes in primary liver carcinoma. Starting material of 400 to 600 ng total RNA yielded TCR beta cDNA via a constant-region primer. Employing slightly modified ARM-PCR, three nested multiplex PCR rounds were run, and these gave rise to the TCR beta libraries. TRBV1-TRBV30 forward primers paired with a C-beta reverse primer drove the first two PCR rounds, about 11 cycles each. TCRdb re-analysed the multiplex PCR reads in MiXCR, keeping a single row per CDR3 protein. The repertoire holds approximately 330,000 distinct CDR3 sequences, with less than 70% as singletons. Blood RNA originated from unsorted whole blood, with germline DNA additionally extracted. Germline loops: CDR1 SGHRS, CDR2 YFSETQ. V was shortened by 0 bases and J by 3 bases, with 13 bases between the two germline ends. The CDR3 extends over 16 amino acids.

The genes are TRBV5-1 and TRBJ2-1; D remains ambiguous. The TCR comes from a man between 35 and 55 years old with primary liver carcinoma and hepatitis B virus infection. Sequencing was done on a sample of peripheral blood. The CDR3 loop is CASSLGLVRFYNEQFF. The CDR3 bases are TGCGCCAGCAGCTTGGGCCTAGTCAGATTCTACAATGAGCAGTTCTTC.